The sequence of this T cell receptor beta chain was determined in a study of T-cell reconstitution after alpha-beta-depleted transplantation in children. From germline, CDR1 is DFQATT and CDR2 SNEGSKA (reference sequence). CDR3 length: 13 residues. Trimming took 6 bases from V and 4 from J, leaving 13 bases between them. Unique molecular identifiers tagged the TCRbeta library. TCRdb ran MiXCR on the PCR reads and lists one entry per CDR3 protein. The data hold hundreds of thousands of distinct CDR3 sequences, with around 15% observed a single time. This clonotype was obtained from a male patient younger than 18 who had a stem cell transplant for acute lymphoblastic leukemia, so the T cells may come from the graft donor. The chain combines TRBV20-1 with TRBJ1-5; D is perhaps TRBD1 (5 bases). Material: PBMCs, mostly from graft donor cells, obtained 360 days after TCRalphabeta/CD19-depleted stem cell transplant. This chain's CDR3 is CSAPRTGNQPQHF. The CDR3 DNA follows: TGCAGTGCCCCTCGAACAGGAAATCAGCCCCAGCATTTT.